These T cell receptor beta chains were read from a single sample in a study of Ad26.COV2.S vaccination and SARS-CoV-2 variants. Sequencing used immunoSEQ multiplex PCR; TCRdb keeps in-frame clones, though not all of them. The repertoire holds fewer than 400,000 clones, just over 85% seen once, with under 2% in the top ten. Source: peripheral blood, taken in a trial of Ad26.COV2.S vaccine versus placebo. These receptors all stem from a person between 18 and 59 years old who received the Ad26.COV2.S COVID-19 vaccine or a placebo. Both conserved end residues are part of each CDR3. A D gene is named only where the DNA matches it firmly. Rows give clone size only sometimes, using once, few, many, or a class for an expanded clone.

j_call v_call clone_size d_call cdr3_aa cdr3_nt
TRBJ1-1 TRBV7-9 - TRBD1 CASSSPGQGLVNTEAFF TGTGCCAGCAGCTCTCCGGGACAGGGTTTGGTGAACACTGAAGCTTTCTTT
TRBJ2-1 TRBV19 - TRBD1 CASSVPKGQKANEQFF TGTGCCAGTAGTGTTCCTAAGGGACAGAAAGCGAATGAGCAGTTCTTC
TRBJ2-7 TRBV7-9 - TRBD1 CASRQDRGGNYEQYF TGTGCCAGCAGACAGGACAGGGGGGGTAACTACGAGCAGTACTTC
TRBJ1-6 TRBV9 once TRBD1 CASSALQGPAPLHF TGTGCCAGCAGCGCATTACAGGGGCCGGCACCCCTCCACTTT
TRBJ2-2 TRBV5-6 - - CASSSPGDTGELFF TGTGCCAGCAGCTCACCGGGAGACACCGGGGAGCTGTTTTTT
TRBJ2-3 TRBV30 - TRBD1 CAWSAGTGNTDTQYF TGTGCCTGGAGTGCCGGGACAGGGAACACAGATACGCAGTATTTT
TRBJ1-4 TRBV5-1 - TRBD1 CASSDLPTGGGEKLFF TGCGCCAGCAGCGACCTCCCGACAGGGGGTGGTGAAAAACTGTTTTTT
TRBJ2-5 TRBV6-2/TRBV6-3 - TRBD1 CASSNLSGGQETQYF TGTGCCAGCAGCAATCTATCAGGGGGCCAAGAGACCCAGTACTTC
TRBJ1-2 TRBV5-6 - TRBD1 CASSSATGRGNYGYTF TGTGCCAGCAGCTCGGCGACAGGGAGGGGTAACTATGGCTACACCTTC
TRBJ1-2 TRBV4-3 - - CASSQEGSQPFYGYTF TGCGCCAGCAGCCAAGAGGGCTCACAGCCCTTCTATGGCTACACCTTC
TRBJ2-7 TRBV6-5 - - CASTDWANYEQYF TGTGCCAGCACCGACTGGGCTAACTACGAGCAGTACTTC
TRBJ1-2 TRBV3-1/TRBV3-2 - - CASSHRDPVRGGYTF TGTGCCAGCAGCCACAGGGATCCCGTTCGGGGTGGCTACACCTTC
TRBJ1-2 TRBV19 - - CASSIDLGKIYGYTF TGTGCCAGTAGTATAGATCTTGGGAAAATCTATGGCTACACCTTC
TRBJ2-7 TRBV5-6 - TRBD1 CASSLWGGTGVYEQYF TGTGCCAGCAGCTTGTGGGGCGGGACAGGGGTCTACGAGCAGTACTTC